This is a list of T cell receptor beta chains from one sample in a study of spatial heterogeneity in lung cancer. TCRdb redid the calling of the 5' RACE reads with MiXCR, one entry per CDR3 protein. The data contain about 20,000 distinct CDR3 sequences, about 7.5% of them seen just once; the ten biggest clones take up 20% to 25%. The source material was lung tumor tissue, sampled at surgery. Every receptor here comes from a male donor with early-stage non-small cell lung cancer. The CDR3 runs from the conserved cysteine through the conserved F or W. Each record gives: V gene, J gene, clone size, D gene, CDR3 DNA, CDR3 protein. A D gene is named only where the DNA matches it firmly. Not all rows give a size; the values are once, few, many and, for expanded clones, a class.

v_gene: TRBV7-9
j_gene: TRBJ2-1
abundance: few
d_gene: .
CDR3nt: TGTGCCAGCAACGGCCAGGGTGGTAATGAGCAGTTCTTC
CDR3aa: CASNGQGGNEQFF

v_gene: TRBV6-1
j_gene: TRBJ2-4
abundance: many
d_gene: .
CDR3nt: TGTGCCAGCAGTGAAGCGGGGGGCAGGGCTCAACTAGCCAAAAACATTCAGTACTTC
CDR3aa: CASSEAGGRAQLAKNIQYF

v_gene: TRBV15
j_gene: TRBJ2-7
abundance: .
d_gene: .
CDR3nt: TGTGCCACCAGCAGAGATCGGTTTAATCATCCAGGGGCGTACGAGCAGTACTTC
CDR3aa: CATSRDRFNHPGAYEQYF

v_gene: TRBV20-1
j_gene: TRBJ1-6
abundance: many
d_gene: TRBD1
CDR3nt: TGCAGTGCTAGAGACTTTTCCGGGACAGGCGTTAGCTCCTATAATTCACCCCTCCACTTT
CDR3aa: CSARDFSGTGVSSYNSPLHF

v_gene: TRBV20-1
j_gene: TRBJ2-5
abundance: .
d_gene: TRBD1
CDR3nt: TGCAGTGCTAATCATCGGACAGGCCAAGAGACCCAGTACTTC
CDR3aa: CSANHRTGQETQYF

v_gene: TRBV20-1
j_gene: TRBJ1-4
abundance: .
d_gene: .
CDR3nt: TGCAGTGCTCTCTCTGAAAAACTGTTTTTT
CDR3aa: CSALSEKLFF

v_gene: TRBV6-5
j_gene: TRBJ1-2
abundance: many
d_gene: .
CDR3nt: TGTGCCACCGGCTTAAAAAAGACTGGCTACACCTTC
CDR3aa: CATGLKKTGYTF

v_gene: TRBV28
j_gene: TRBJ2-4
abundance: many
d_gene: TRBD2
CDR3nt: TGTGCCAGCAGTAGCGGGGGGGCGGACAAAAACATTCAGTACTTC
CDR3aa: CASSSGGADKNIQYF

v_gene: TRBV20-1
j_gene: TRBJ2-7
abundance: many
d_gene: .
CDR3nt: TGCAGTGCCCCGGGACCAGACTCCTACGAGCAGTACTTC
CDR3aa: CSAPGPDSYEQYF

v_gene: TRBV12-3/TRBV12-4
j_gene: TRBJ2-5
abundance: few
d_gene: TRBD2
CDR3nt: TGTGCCAGCAGGGGGGGAGGGCTACCGGACCAGTACTTC
CDR3aa: CASRGGGLPDQYF

v_gene: TRBV6-5
j_gene: TRBJ2-1
abundance: .
d_gene: TRBD1
CDR3nt: TGTGCCAGCAGACTGACAGGGTATTATGACAATGAGCAGTTCTTC
CDR3aa: CASRLTGYYDNEQFF

v_gene: TRBV10-3
j_gene: TRBJ1-5
abundance: many
d_gene: TRBD1
CDR3nt: TGTGCCATCAACGACAGGGGGAAGGACCAGCCCCAGCATTTT
CDR3aa: CAINDRGKDQPQHF

v_gene: TRBV4-3
j_gene: TRBJ1-6
abundance: many
d_gene: TRBD1
CDR3nt: TGCGCCAGCAGCCAAGATCTGTGGAGGACAGGGGGCTATCCTAACCCTAATTCACCCCTCCACTTT
CDR3aa: CASSQDLWRTGGYPNPNSPLHF

v_gene: TRBV20-1
j_gene: TRBJ2-7
abundance: few
d_gene: .
CDR3nt: TGCAGTGCTCCAAGGAGGACTCGCCTGGCAGCCTACGAGCAGTACTTC
CDR3aa: CSAPRRTRLAAYEQYF

v_gene: TRBV6-6
j_gene: TRBJ1-1
abundance: few
d_gene: TRBD1
CDR3nt: TGTGCCAGCATTAACGGACAGGGTCTTTTTGCTGAAGCTTTCTTT
CDR3aa: CASINGQGLFAEAFF

v_gene: TRBV7-2
j_gene: TRBJ2-7
abundance: .
d_gene: TRBD2
CDR3nt: TGTGCCAGCAGCTTATATAGCGGGCCCTCCTACGAGCAGTATTTC
CDR3aa: CASSLYSGPSYEQYF

v_gene: TRBV11-1
j_gene: TRBJ1-6
abundance: many
d_gene: .
CDR3nt: TGTGCCAGCAGCCAGGTTAATTCACCCCTCCACTTT
CDR3aa: CASSQVNSPLHF

v_gene: TRBV30
j_gene: TRBJ2-7
abundance: many
d_gene: .
CDR3nt: TGTGCCTGGAGCGAGGGGAACTCCTACGAGCAGTACTTC
CDR3aa: CAWSEGNSYEQYF

v_gene: TRBV30
j_gene: TRBJ1-5
abundance: few
d_gene: .
CDR3nt: TGTGCCTGGAGTGGGGGTAAATGGGAGAATCAGCCCCAGCATTTT
CDR3aa: CAWSGGKWENQPQHF

v_gene: TRBV11-2
j_gene: TRBJ2-1
abundance: few
d_gene: .
CDR3nt: TGTGCCAGCAGCTTAGGGGTTGCCCTAGCTAGTGAGCAGTTCTTC
CDR3aa: CASSLGVALASEQFF

v_gene: TRBV18
j_gene: TRBJ1-1
abundance: many
d_gene: .
CDR3nt: TGTGCCAGCTCACCCCGGAACAGGGAAACTTTCTTT
CDR3aa: CASSPRNRETFF

v_gene: TRBV28
j_gene: TRBJ1-2
abundance: .
d_gene: TRBD1
CDR3nt: TGTGCCAGCAGTCCCCGGACAGGGGGAGGCTATGGCTACACCTTC
CDR3aa: CASSPRTGGGYGYTF

v_gene: TRBV6-1
j_gene: TRBJ1-5
abundance: many
d_gene: TRBD1
CDR3nt: TGTGCCAGCAGAGACAGGGGGTCTCAGCCCCAGCATTTT
CDR3aa: CASRDRGSQPQHF

v_gene: TRBV5-1
j_gene: TRBJ2-2
abundance: .
d_gene: .
CDR3nt: TGCGCCAGCAGCCCGGGGTTGGAGGGGGAGCTGTTTTTT
CDR3aa: CASSPGLEGELFF

v_gene: TRBV14
j_gene: TRBJ2-3
abundance: many
d_gene: .
CDR3nt: TGTGCCAGCAGCCAAGAACAGGGATTCCCAGATACGCAGTATTTT
CDR3aa: CASSQEQGFPDTQYF

v_gene: TRBV7-3
j_gene: TRBJ2-7
abundance: many
d_gene: TRBD1
CDR3nt: TGTGCCAGCAGCTCTTACGGGACAGCCTACGAGCAGTACTTC
CDR3aa: CASSSYGTAYEQYF

v_gene: TRBV7-2
j_gene: TRBJ2-7
abundance: many
d_gene: .
CDR3nt: TGTGCCAGCAGCTTAGCGGGGAGAAGCTACGAGCAGTACTTC
CDR3aa: CASSLAGRSYEQYF

v_gene: TRBV28
j_gene: TRBJ2-5
abundance: many
d_gene: .
CDR3nt: TGTGCCAGCGAATCTGCCGGGGGCGGCCAAGAGACCCAGTACTTC
CDR3aa: CASESAGGGQETQYF